The 17 T cell receptor beta chains below all came from one sample that was sequenced in a study of T cells after yellow fever vaccination. TCRdb analysed the 5' RACE reads with MiXCR anew, one entry per CDR3 protein. This table holds hundreds of thousands of distinct CDR3 sequences, roughly 19% found once. The sequencing here drew on PBMCs, taken 15 days after the yellow fever booster vaccination. Receptor source: a man younger than 40 who received the YFV17D yellow fever vaccine.

The sample holds a few counts of this clonotype. V is TRBV20-1 and J is TRBJ2-2, with 8 bases aligning to TRBD2. CDR3 length: 14 residues. The trim removed 3 bases at V and 5 bases at J, leaving 5 bases unmatched. Germline V gene lookup returns CDR1 DFQATT and CDR2 SNEGSKA (reference sequence). The CDR3 protein is CSASRAGETGELFF. The CDR3 nucleotides read TGCAGTGCTAGTCGAGCGGGAGAAACCGGGGAGCTGTTTTTT.

There are a few counts of this clonotype. The chain is built from TRBV6-2 or TRBV6-3 and TRBJ2-7; D is ambiguous. Trimming took 6 bases from V and 0 from J, leaving 15 bases between them. The V gene's germline CDR1 is MNHEY and CDR2 SVGEGT. This CDR3 region has 15 residues. DNA of the CDR3: TGTGCCAGCAGAGATCTCGGCGCGAGCTCCTACGAGCAGTACTTC. Translation: CASRDLGASSYEQYF.

This chain joins TRBV7-9 and TRBJ2-4; 8 bases align to TRBD2. The CDR3 runs 16 residues. With 5 bases clipped from V and 1 base from J, the junction kept 7 bases outside the gene matches. The V gene's germline CDR1 is SEHNR and CDR2 FQNEAQ (reference sequence). The CDR3 is CASSQSGSGAKNIQYF. In DNA form, the CDR3 reads TGTGCCAGCAGCCAGAGCGGGAGCGGCGCCAAAAACATTCAGTACTTC.

The chain uses TRBV20-1 and TRBJ2-7; no firm D call. Looked up from germline, CDR1 is DFQATT and CDR2 is SNEGSKA (reference sequence). Trimming took 1 base from V and 2 from J, leaving 9 bases between them. This CDR3 region has 13 residues. Written as DNA, the CDR3 is TGCAGTGCTAGAGTGGCACAGACCTACGAGCAGTACTTC. Protein product: CSARVAQTYEQYF.

This chain uses TRBV25-1 with TRBJ1-5; unclear D gene. Trimming left V 3 bases short and J 0 bases short, with 9 bases between. Germline loops: CDR1 MGHDK, CDR2 SYGVNS. This CDR3 comprises 15 residues. As DNA, the CDR3 is TGTGCCAGCAGTGACTCTCTCTATAGCAATCAGCCCCAGCATTTT. It codes for CASSDSLYSNQPQHF.

This clonotype occurred a few times. The chain joins TRBV14 to TRBJ2-1; D gene unclear. This CDR3 contains 13 residues. Germline-derived CDR1 and CDR2 are SGHDN and FVKESK. V was pared by 1 base and J by 9 bases, with 10 bases between. The CDR3 is CASSQVTLGEQFF. The DNA for the CDR3 is TGTGCCAGCAGCCAAGTCACCTTAGGTGAGCAGTTCTTC.

This clonotype occurred a few times. The chain has TRBV6-2 or TRBV6-3 and TRBJ1-6, with 7 nucleotides matching TRBD1. Trimming removed 4 bases from V and 8 bases from J; junction bases left unmatched: 8. Germline V CDR1 and CDR2: MNHEY, SVGEGT. The CDR3 has 15 amino acids. CDR3 coding DNA: TGTGCCAGCAGTTCCCACAGGGGATGGCATTCACCCCTCCACTTT. Protein: CASSSHRGWHSPLHF.

This clonotype was detected many times. This chain connects TRBV20-1 to TRBJ2-7; TRBD1 matches 7 bases. The CDR3 has 15 residues. The trim removed 5 bases at V and 4 bases at J, leaving 14 bases unmatched. In germline, CDR1 is DFQATT, CDR2 SNEGSKA (reference sequence). CDR3 DNA sequence: TGCAGTGCTCGCCCCCTTGAGACAGGGACGTACGAGCAGTACTTC. Its translation is CSARPLETGTYEQYF.

This clonotype was counted a few times. The V and J genes are TRBV28 and TRBJ2-7, with TRBD2 as a possible D gene (6 bases). This CDR3 region has 14 residues. Trimming stripped 7 bases from V and 2 bases from J, with 15 bases between. Germline assignment: CDR1 MDHEN and CDR2 SYDVKM. In nucleotides, the CDR3 is TGTGCCAGCACCCTCCCGGGCGGGGCCTACGAGCAGTACTTC. Encoded protein: CASTLPGGAYEQYF.

This clonotype showed up just a few times. The chain employs TRBV18 and TRBJ2-7; D not resolved. CDR3 length: 15 amino acids. Germline V CDR1 and CDR2: KGHSH, LQKENI. The V and J ends lost 0 bases and 4 bases respectively, with 13 bases between them. CDR3 coding DNA: TGTGCCAGCTCACCACCGGGTGGGGTTTGGTACGAGCAGTACTTC. Protein product: CASSPPGGVWYEQYF. Complete variable domain (other parts from reference TRBV18 and TRBJ2-7): NAGVMQNPRHLVRRRGQEARLRCSPMKGHSHVYWYRQLPEEGLKFMVYLQKENIIDESGMPKERFSAEFPKEGPSILRIQQVVRGDSAAYFCASSPPGGVWYEQYFGPGTRLTVT.

In its sample, this clonotype was seen many times. The gene calls are TRBV29-1 and TRBJ2-1, with D uncertain. Germline V gives CDR1 SQVTM, CDR2 ANQGSEA. There are 11 residues in the CDR3. The V end lost 4 bases, the J end lost 2 bases, and 3 bases lay between the germline ends. CDR3 loop: CSVGTYNEQFF. The DNA for the CDR3 is TGCAGCGTTGGGACCTACAATGAGCAGTTCTTC.

The genes are TRBV11-2 and TRBJ2-1; D is undetermined. V was clipped by 5 bases and J by 7 bases, with 12 bases between them. The CDR3 spans 13 residues. Germline V gives CDR1 SGHAT, CDR2 FQNNGV. The CDR3 here is CASSPPGRNEQFF. The CDR3 DNA follows: TGTGCCAGCAGCCCCCCCGGCCGTAATGAGCAGTTCTTC.

There are a few counts of this clonotype. In DNA, the CDR3 is TGTGCCAGCAGTTTAGCCAGCAGAGGGGACTACGAGCAGTACTTC. Encoded protein: CASSLASRGDYEQYF. This chain joins TRBV12-3 or TRBV12-4 and TRBJ2-7; D assignment may be TRBD1 or TRBD2 (5 bases each). CDR3 size: 15 residues. V lost 0 bases, J lost 3 bases, and 12 bases lay in between.

This clonotype was recorded once. V is TRBV11-2 and J is TRBJ2-5; 8 bases are shared with TRBD2. Looked up from germline, CDR1 is SGHAT and CDR2 is FQNNGV. The CDR3 loop spans 17 amino acids. J gave up 5 bases and V 0 bases, and 11 bases lay outside the gene matches. This CDR3 reads CASSLDPPGGLGETQYF. CDR3 DNA: TGTGCCAGCAGCTTAGACCCGCCGGGGGGGCTCGGTGAGACCCAGTACTTC.

The chain recombines TRBV11-2 with TRBJ2-6; possible D gene TRBD1, 6 bases. The CDR3 sequence is 18 residues long. The V and J ends lost 2 bases and 0 bases respectively, with 14 bases between them. Germline CDR1 reads SGHAT; CDR2 reads FQNNGV. The CDR3 loop reads CASSLKALGGSGANVLTF. CDR3 nucleotide sequence: TGTGCCAGCAGCTTAAAGGCTCTAGGGGGCTCTGGGGCCAACGTCCTGACTTTC.

The chain couples TRBV5-1 to TRBJ1-1; D may be TRBD1 (5 bases). Germline V gives CDR1 SGHRS, CDR2 YFSETQ. The CDR3 is 14 amino acids. Between the trimmed V and J ends, which lost 3 bases and 1 base, there was a span of 10 bases. CDR3 loop: CASSYTTENTEAFF. The CDR3 bases are TGCGCCAGCAGCTACACGACAGAGAACACTGAAGCTTTCTTT.

The V gene is TRBV15, the J gene TRBJ1-2, with TRBD1 matching over 10 bases. The CDR3 loop spans 16 amino acids. The V gene's germline CDR1 is LNHNV and CDR2 YYDKDF (reference sequence). With 4 bases clipped from V and 6 bases from J, the junction kept 11 bases outside the gene matches. CDR3 DNA: TGTGCCACCAGCAAAACGAGTCCGGGACAGGGGAATGGCTACACCTTC. Translated, it gives CATSKTSPGQGNGYTF.